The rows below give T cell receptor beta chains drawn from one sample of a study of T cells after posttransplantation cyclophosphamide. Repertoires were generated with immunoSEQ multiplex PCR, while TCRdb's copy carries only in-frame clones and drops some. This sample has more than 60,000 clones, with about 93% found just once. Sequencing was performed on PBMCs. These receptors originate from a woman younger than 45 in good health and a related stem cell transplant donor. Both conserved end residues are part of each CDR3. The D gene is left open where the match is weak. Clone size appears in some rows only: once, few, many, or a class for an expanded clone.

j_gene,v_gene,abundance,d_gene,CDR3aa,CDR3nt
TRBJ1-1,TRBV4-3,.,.,CASSQGFSSNTEAFF,TGCGCCAGCAGCCAAGGATTCAGTAGTAACACTGAAGCTTTCTTT
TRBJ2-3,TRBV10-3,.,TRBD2,CAISDQDRARAGGPYWADTQYF,TGTGCCATCAGTGACCAAGACAGGGCCAGGGCGGGGGGGCCGTATTGGGCAGATACGCAGTATTTT
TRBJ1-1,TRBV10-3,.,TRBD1,CAINTTGWDTEAFF,TGTGCCATCAACACGACAGGGTGGGACACTGAAGCTTTCTTT
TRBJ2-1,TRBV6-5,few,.,CASSYSIGVSNEQFF,TGTGCCAGCAGTTACTCGATAGGGGTGAGCAATGAGCAGTTCTTC
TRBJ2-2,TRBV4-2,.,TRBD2,CASSQKLAGNTGELFF,TGTGCCAGCAGCCAAAAACTAGCGGGGAACACCGGGGAGCTGTTTTTT
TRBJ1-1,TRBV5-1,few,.,CASSLGIDGTEAFF,TGCGCCAGCAGCTTGGGCATAGACGGCACTGAAGCTTTCTTT
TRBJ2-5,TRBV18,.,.,CASSPGGASWTQYF,TGTGCCAGCTCACCCGGGGGAGCCTCGTGGACCCAGTACTTC
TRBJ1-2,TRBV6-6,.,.,CASSYYSGQGYTF,TGTGCCAGCAGTTACTACTCAGGGCAGGGCTACACCTTC
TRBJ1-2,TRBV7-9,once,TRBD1,CASSLSSAGGGYTF,TGTGCCAGCAGCTTAAGTTCGGCAGGGGGCGGCTACACCTTC
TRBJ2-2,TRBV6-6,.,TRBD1,CASGAGGYNTGELFF,TGTGCCAGCGGGGCAGGGGGCTATAACACCGGGGAGCTGTTTTTT
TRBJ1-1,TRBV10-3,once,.,CAINQRQNTEAFF,TGTGCCATCAACCAGAGACAGAACACTGAAGCTTTCTTT
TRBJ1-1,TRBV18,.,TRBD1,CASSPGRGLTEAFF,TGTGCCAGCTCACCTGGCAGGGGGCTTACTGAAGCTTTCTTT